What follows describes a single T cell receptor beta chain. As yet, its antigen is unknown. This record comes from a study of T cells in localized non-small cell lung cancer. Findings of the study overall: A median of around 58 clones ranked among the top 100 in tumor appeared in adjacent lung. There was higher T cell clonality in uninvolved adjacent lung than in tumor, and it was highest there.

Trimming left V 5 bases short and J 5 bases short, with 15 bases between. The length of the CDR3 is 14 residues. Germline values: CDR1 SGHTA, CDR2 FQGNSA. This table comes from immunoSEQ multiplex PCR, and its TCRdb copy is limited to in-frame clones, with some not included. Counted here are around 35,000 clones, 93% occurring once; the ten biggest clones make up roughly 7.9%. The clonotype was recovered from a female donor of 60 years or more with stage I lung adenocarcinoma. V gene TRBV7-2 combines with J gene TRBJ2-5; the D gene is possibly TRBD1 (6 bases). The specimen comprised peripheral blood, sampled before any cancer treatment. The CDR3 region has the DNA TGTGCCAGCAGCACCGACAGGAGGCCCGAGACCCAGTACTTC. It specifies CASSTDRRPETQYF.